Below are 9 T cell receptor beta chains sequenced from a single sample in a study of T-cell memory formation after mild COVID-19. TCRdb re-derived calls from the 5' RACE reads in MiXCR, one entry per CDR3 protein. Seen here are roughly 190,000 distinct CDR3 sequences, 15% to 20% observed once, and the top ten hold 2% to 3%. The material sequenced was PBMCs or a T cell subset sorted from them (not recorded which). Every receptor here comes from an adult woman who had mild COVID-19 (a few samples of this study predate the infection). Cell type and time point are not known.

This chain joins TRBV3-1 and TRBJ1-1, with a weak D call TRBD1 (5 bases). The V gene lost 2 bases and the J gene lost 11 bases, with 15 bases spanning the gap. The CDR3 length is 13 residues. The germline V gene has CDR1 LGHDT and CDR2 YNNKEL (reference sequence). Written as DNA, the CDR3 is TGTGCCAGCAGCCAAACCATGACCGGGGGGGCTTTCTTT. Encoded protein: CASSQTMTGGAFF.

The sample holds a few counts of this clonotype. This sequence joins TRBV11-2 and TRBJ2-7, with 9 bases matching TRBD1. CDR3 length: 14 amino acids. Germline lookup yields CDR1 SGHAT and CDR2 FQNNGV. Trimming removed 3 bases from V and 6 bases from J; junction bases left unmatched: 6. The CDR3 bases are TGTGCCAGCAGCTTTACTACAGGGGGCGGCGAGCAGTACTTC. Protein: CASSFTTGGGEQYF. The variable domain in full, with the rest retrieved from reference TRBV11-2 and TRBJ2-7, is EAGVAQSPRYKIIEKRQSVAFWCNPISGHATLYWYQQILGQGPKLLIQFQNNGVVDDSQLPKDRFSAERLKGVDSTLKIQPAKLEDSAVYLCASSFTTGGGEQYFGPGTRLTVT.

This clonotype was observed a handful of times. The V gene is TRBV15, the J gene TRBJ2-7; the match to TRBD2 covers 7 bases. Germline loops: CDR1 LNHNV, CDR2 YYDKDF (reference sequence). The CDR3 covers 15 residues. V lost 1 base to trimming and J lost 7 bases; unmatched junction nucleotides: 10. As DNA, the CDR3 is TGTGCCACCAGCAGAGGAGACAATGACGGGGGGGAGCAGTACTTC. Translation gives CATSRGDNDGGEQYF. Supplemented by reference TRBV15 and TRBJ2-7, the full variable domain reads DAMVIQNPRYQVTQFGKPVTLSCSQTLNHNVMYWYQQKSSQAPKLLFHYYDKDFNNEADTPDNFQSRRPNTSFCFLDIRSPGLGDTAMYLCATSRGDNDGGEQYFGPGTRLTVT.

V and J are TRBV7-3 and TRBJ2-7, with D maybe TRBD1 (5 bases). The CDR3 spans 13 residues. The V and J ends lost 1 base and 2 bases respectively, with 6 bases between them. The germline V gene has CDR1 SGHTA and CDR2 FQGTGA. In DNA form, the CDR3 reads TGTGCCAGCAGCTTAAAGGGGACCTACGAGCAGTACTTC. The encoded protein is CASSLKGTYEQYF.

The sample holds many counts of this clonotype. The CDR3 region has the DNA TGTGCCAGCAGTTCTGCACAGGGAGGGGAGCTGTTTTTT. This codes for CASSSAQGGELFF. The chain links TRBV12-3 or TRBV12-4 to TRBJ2-2; maybe TRBD1 (6 bases). The CDR3 has 13 amino acids. V dropped 4 bases and J dropped 8 bases, with 11 bases sitting between them.

This clonotype turned up a few times. J is TRBJ2-1 and V is TRBV6-2 or TRBV6-3, with a tentative D call TRBD1 (7 bases). Trimming left V 6 bases short and J 9 bases short, with 18 bases between. The length of the CDR3 is 14 residues. Germline V lookup: CDR1 MNHEY, CDR2 SVGEGT. The CDR3 DNA is TGTGCCAGCAGGCCTCCGCAGGGGGGAGGTGAGCAGTTCTTC. Translation: CASRPPQGGGEQFF.

The CDR3 nucleotides are TGTGCCAGCGGGCCTTGGGGACAGGGAAGGCATGAGCAGTTCTTC. It encodes CASGPWGQGRHEQFF. The chain is built from TRBV28 and TRBJ2-1; 9 bases map to TRBD1. Trimming at V came to 8 bases and at J to 8 bases, leaving 13 bases not matched to a gene. CDR3 length: 15 amino acids. Germline V lookup: CDR1 MDHEN, CDR2 SYDVKM.

Here the CDR3 DNA reads TGCGCCAGCAGCCCAGCCGGGACAGGGGTGAGTGAGCAGTACTTC. Translating it yields CASSPAGTGVSEQYF. The rearrangement links TRBV4-1 to TRBJ2-7, with 10 bases fitting TRBD1. Germline assignment: CDR1 MGHRA and CDR2 YSYEKL. V was clipped by 4 bases and J by 7 bases; unmatched bases: 10. This CDR3 has 15 amino acids.

The V and J genes are TRBV7-9 and TRBJ1-1; a weak D match, TRBD1 (6 bases). CDR1 is SEHNR, CDR2 FQNEAQ, per germline (reference sequence). The CDR3 is 19 amino acids. V was shortened by 6 bases and J by 1 base, with 27 bases between the two germline ends. The DNA for the CDR3 is TGTGCCAGCAGTTCGGCCCTTTTCCGGGGGCGCCTCCAGAACACTGAAGCTTTCTTT. Amino acid sequence: CASSSALFRGRLQNTEAFF.